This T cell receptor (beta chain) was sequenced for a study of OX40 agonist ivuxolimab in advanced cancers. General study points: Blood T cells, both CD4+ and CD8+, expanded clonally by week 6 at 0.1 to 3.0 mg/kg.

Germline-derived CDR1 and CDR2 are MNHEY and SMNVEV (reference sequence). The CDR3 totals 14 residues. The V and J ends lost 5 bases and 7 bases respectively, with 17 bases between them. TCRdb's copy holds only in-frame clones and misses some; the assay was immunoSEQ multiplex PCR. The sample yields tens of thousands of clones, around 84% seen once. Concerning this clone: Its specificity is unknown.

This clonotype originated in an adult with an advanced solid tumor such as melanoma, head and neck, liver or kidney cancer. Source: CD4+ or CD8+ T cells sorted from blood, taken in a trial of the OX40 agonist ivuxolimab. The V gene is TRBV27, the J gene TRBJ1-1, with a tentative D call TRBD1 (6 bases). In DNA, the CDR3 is TGTGCCAGCAGTCCGTTTCGACAGGCCATTGAAGCTTTCTTT. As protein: CASSPFRQAIEAFF.